A single sample gave rise to the 4 T cell receptor beta chains below, sequenced in a study of shared clonotypes between healthy human individuals. The data were produced by immunoSEQ multiplex PCR, yet TCRdb's version contains in-frame clones alone and is incomplete. This table has roughly 1,100,000 clones, approximately 70% appearing once. The sample taken for sequencing was memory CD4+ T cells sorted from blood. The subset was: CD45RA-negative fraction. These receptors were obtained from a man in his late teens or twenties in good health.

The rearrangement joins TRBV7-9 to TRBJ2-5; the D gene is possibly TRBD1 (5 bases). CDR1 and CDR2 (germline): SEHNR, FQNEAQ (reference sequence). Deletions cut 2 bases from V and 0 bases from J, with 13 bases between. The CDR3 spans 16 residues. The CDR3 spells CASSLSREGYQETQYF. The CDR3 nucleotides read TGTGCCAGCAGCTTAAGCAGGGAAGGGTACCAAGAGACCCAGTACTTC.

The chain couples TRBV29-1 to TRBJ2-1, with a weak D call TRBD2 (7 bases). Germline V gene data show CDR1 as SQVTM and CDR2 as ANQGSEA. This CDR3 comprises 15 residues. With 6 bases removed from V and 0 bases from J, the gap between germline ends came to 15 bases. CDR3 DNA: TGCAGCGTCAAAGGGGGGGACCGCTCCTACAATGAGCAGTTCTTC. The encoded protein is CSVKGGDRSYNEQFF.

This clone has only one observation. This chain links TRBV18 with TRBJ2-7, with D uncertain. V was trimmed by 0 bases and J by 6 bases, leaving 15 bases between them. Per germline, CDR1 KGHSH and CDR2 LQKENI. This CDR3 spans 15 amino acids. The CDR3 DNA follows: TGTGCCAGCTCACCACCGGGGATAATAAGAGGCGAGCAGTACTTC. As protein: CASSPPGIIRGEQYF. The full variable domain, rest sourced from reference TRBV18 and TRBJ2-7, is NAGVMQNPRHLVRRRGQEARLRCSPMKGHSHVYWYRQLPEEGLKFMVYLQKENIIDESGMPKERFSAEFPKEGPSILRIQQVVRGDSAAYFCASSPPGIIRGEQYFGPGTRLTVT.

The chain joins TRBV7-6 to TRBJ2-5; unclear D gene. Trimming removed 2 bases from V and 1 base from J, with 5 bases in between. Germline V CDR1 and CDR2: SGHVS, FNYEAQ. The CDR3 covers 13 residues. The CDR3 loop reads CASSLSPQETQYF. The DNA for the CDR3 is TGTGCCAGCAGCTTAAGCCCCCAAGAGACCCAGTACTTC.